The 8 T cell receptor beta chains below all came from one sample that was sequenced in a study of T cells in localized non-small cell lung cancer. Method: immunoSEQ multiplex PCR; TCRdb's copy keeps in-frame clones and lacks some. The profile shows roughly 48,000 clones, 70% to 80% of them singletons. The sequenced sample was peripheral blood, obtained before any cancer treatment. The receptors originated from a man aged 35 to 69 with stage I squamous cell lung carcinoma.

This clone occurred once. This chain links TRBV7-7 with TRBJ2-1, with 7 bases matching TRBD1. Unmatched junction bases numbered 4, after V lost 3 bases and J lost 5 bases. CDR3 length: 14 amino acids. The germline V gene has CDR1 SSHAT and CDR2 FNYEAQ (reference sequence). CDR3 region: CASSLGTADNEQFF. DNA of the CDR3: TGTGCCAGCAGCTTGGGGACAGCAGACAATGAGCAGTTCTTC.

This chain uses TRBV7-9 with TRBJ2-7; 14 positions agree with TRBD2. Trimming cost V 3 bases and J 2 bases; bases outside gene matches: 6. Per germline, CDR1 SEHNR and CDR2 FQNEAQ (reference sequence). This CDR3 region has 17 residues. CDR3 sequence: CASSFGLAGGQPYEQYF. The DNA of the CDR3 is TGTGCCAGCAGCTTTGGACTAGCGGGGGGACAACCCTACGAGCAGTACTTC.

The gene calls are TRBV29-1 and TRBJ2-5; possible D gene TRBD1, 6 bases. CDR1 is SQVTM, CDR2 ANQGSEA, per germline. V lost 7 bases, J lost 1 base, and 13 bases lay in between. The CDR3 has 13 amino acids. CDR3 loop: CSATTGFQETQYF. Written as DNA, the CDR3 is TGCAGCGCTACAACAGGGTTCCAAGAGACCCAGTACTTC.

Concerning this clone itself: Within the sample, other DNA sequences also encode this same CDR3. The chain employs TRBV15 and TRBJ2-2; TRBD2 matches at 8 bases. Germline V CDR1 and CDR2: LNHNV, YYDKDF (reference sequence). Losses at the gene ends were 0 bases for V and 4 bases for J; bases not matched to a gene: 4. The CDR3 is 16 residues long. The CDR3 DNA is TGTGCCACCAGCAGAGATCTTGCGGGGGGCACCGGGGAGCTGTTTTTT. Translating gives CATSRDLAGGTGELFF.

Only one count was recorded for this clone. V gene TRBV7-8 combines with J gene TRBJ2-4; D might be TRBD1 (7 bases). CDR3 size: 16 residues. Trimming pared 4 bases from V and 2 bases from J, leaving 15 bases between. Germline assignment: CDR1 SGHVS and CDR2 FQNEAQ. This chain's CDR3 is CASSSGGGGTKNIQYF. The CDR3 nucleotides are TGTGCCAGCAGCTCAGGGGGTGGAGGGACCAAAAACATTCAGTACTTC.

The chain employs TRBV30 and TRBJ2-2, with 7 bases lining up with TRBD1. Trimming took 4 bases from V and 6 from J; bases not matched to a gene: 11. The CDR3 sequence is 15 residues long. Germline V gives CDR1 GTSNPN, CDR2 SVGIG (reference sequence). The CDR3 DNA is TGTGCCTGGACCCATAAGGGGGCGCGGGCCGGGGAGCTGTTTTTT. It yields the protein CAWTHKGARAGELFF.

V usage is TRBV4-2 and J usage is TRBJ2-5; 9 nucleotides align to TRBD2. Germline-derived CDR1 and CDR2 are LGHNA and YNFKEQ. The CDR3 extends over 18 amino acids. Germline trimming cut 0 bases from V and 4 bases from J; bases unmatched to any gene: 12. CDR3 DNA: TGTGCCAGCAGCCAAGATTGGGCGAGCGGGGGGAATCGAGAGACCCAGTACTTC. Amino acid sequence: CASSQDWASGGNRETQYF.

A note on this clone: Additional DNA sequences in this sample encode the identical CDR3. The chain links TRBV5-1 to TRBJ2-5; 9 nucleotides match TRBD1. This CDR3 spans 14 amino acids. Trimming removed 2 bases from V and 4 bases from J; junction bases left unmatched: 3. From germline, CDR1 is SGHRS and CDR2 YFSETQ. The CDR3: CASSLGQGIETQYF. CDR3 DNA: TGCGCCAGCAGCTTAGGACAGGGGATAGAGACCCAGTACTTC.